The clone carrying this T cell receptor beta chain was counted only a few times. Expressed TCRB transcripts were sequenced, since all the RNA that had been isolated was reverse transcribed. The table came from immunoSEQ multiplex PCR; TCRdb's copy has only in-frame clones and leaves some out. The sample consists of fewer than 350,000 clones, about 7.8% of them appearing once. The CDR3 extends over 15 amino acids. The V gene's germline CDR1 is SGHDN and CDR2 FVKESK. The germline V and J ends were trimmed by 3 bases and 1 base, with 10 bases remaining between them. This sample is drawn from a study of beta chain features in type 1 diabetes.

Sequencing was done on a sample of central memory CD4+ T cells from blood. The clonotype comes from a woman aged 18-30 years in good health. The genes are TRBV14 and TRBJ1-3, with D unclear. The CDR3 is CASSQQRGSGNTIYF. CDR3 bases: TGTGCCAGCAGCCAGCAACGGGGATCTGGAAACACCATATATTTT.